The source of this T cell receptor beta chain is a study of cytotoxic CD8 clonotypes in ibrutinib-treated CLL. Overall study context: Partial responders around 24, complete 2; roughly 12 progressed and some 15 stayed in remission by median about 6 years. Mean yields were 255,043 productive templates and under 100,000 productive rearrangements per sample. Regarding the study as a whole: Sampling times, which were not matched between the groups, differed between sustained-remission patients and progressing patients. While tracking circulating CD8+ T-cell counts, baseline clonality exceeded that of age-matched healthy donors.

CDR1 is MNHEY and CDR2 is SVGAGI in the germline V gene. The CDR3 totals 14 residues. The junction had 3 bases not matched to a gene; V was cut back by 6 bases and J by 4 bases. Data came from immunoSEQ multiplex PCR; TCRdb stores just in-frame clones and leaves some out. The repertoire holds some 200,000 clones, with over 60% as singletons. Points on this clone: What it binds is not known.

The input for sequencing was PBMCs, taken after 24 months of ibrutinib treatment. The TCR was taken from a human donor with chronic lymphocytic leukemia. The chain has TRBV6-5 and TRBJ2-3, with 11 bases that match TRBD2. In DNA, the CDR3 is TGTGCCAGCAGGTTTAGCGGGAGGGCAGATACGCAGTATTTT. Its protein is CASRFSGRADTQYF.